Below, 7 T cell receptor beta chains from the same sample are listed, as sequenced in a study of T cells in Graves' hyperthyroidism and ophthalmopathy. It was RNA transcripts that yielded the amplified TCR beta CDR3 regions. HTBI primers were used for first-round RT-PCR of the TCR CDR3. TCRdb used MiXCR to reprocess the multiplex PCR reads, holding one entry per CDR3 protein. The repertoire holds approximately 95,000 distinct CDR3 sequences, with roughly 37% as singletons. Material for sequencing was peripheral blood or thyroid tissue (not recorded which). The receptors were sampled from a woman aged 25 to 39 with Graves' hyperthyroidism.

This clonotype was detected many times. The CDR3 spells CASSFSDFGELFF. Here the CDR3 DNA reads TGTGCCAGCAGCTTTTCAGATTTCGGGGAGCTGTTTTTT. The rearrangement links TRBV13 to TRBJ2-2; the D is unclear. Germline CDR1 PRHDT, CDR2 FYEKMQ (reference sequence). V gave up 3 bases and J gave up 7 bases, with 9 bases separating them. The CDR3 is 13 residues long. The full variable domain, its missing parts supplied by reference TRBV13 and TRBJ2-2, is AAGVIQSPRHLIKEKRETATLKCYPIPRHDTVYWYQQGPGQDPQFLISFYEKMQSDKGSIPDRFSAQQFSDYHSELNMSSLELGDSALYFCASSFSDFGELFFGEGSRLTVL.

This clonotype is medium-sized. This chain joins TRBV7-3 and TRBJ1-1; D is unresolved. The CDR3 loop spans 13 amino acids. The germline V gene has CDR1 SGHTA and CDR2 FQGTGA. Trimming took off 1 base at V and 5 bases at J, with 8 bases between the two ends. Here the CDR3 reads CASSLRGGTEAFF. For the CDR3, the DNA is TGTGCCAGCAGCTTAAGGGGAGGTACTGAAGCTTTCTTT.

Remarks on this clonotype: Since a much larger clone is just one base distant, this may be a read error. This chain links TRBV3-1 with TRBJ2-5, with D unclear. CDR1 is LGHDT and CDR2 is YNNKEL in the germline V gene (reference sequence). The CDR3 runs 12 residues. CDR3 DNA sequence: TGTGCCAGCAGCCAAGACGCGAAGACCCAGTGCTTC. Its translation: CASSQDAKTQCF.

This clonotype showed up many times. The J gene is TRBJ1-2, the V gene TRBV7-9; D gene ambiguous. The CDR3 totals 13 residues. Germline lookup yields CDR1 SEHNR and CDR2 FQNEAQ (reference sequence). Trimming removed 6 bases from V and 0 bases from J, with 8 bases in between. For the CDR3, the DNA is TGTGCCAGCAGTGGCAGAACTAACTATGGCTACACCTTC. This encodes CASSGRTNYGYTF.

This clonotype was counted a single time. The conserved phenylalanine or tryptophan is not found at the CDR3 terminus, so this likely reflects a read error. V is TRBV5-4 and J is TRBJ2-5; 9 bases are a match to TRBD2. CDR3 length: 15 residues. Germline V gene lookup returns CDR1 SGHNT and CDR2 YYREEE (reference sequence). The ends lost 3 bases at V and 5 bases at J; junction bases unmatched: 8. In nucleotides, the CDR3 is TGTGCCAGCAGCTGGGGGGCTAGCGGGATGGAGACCCAGTACTCC. Its translation: CASSWGASGMETQYS.

Details on this clonotype: A much larger clone differs from this one at a single base, so this may be a read error. CDR3: CASSYRGLGRSGAFF. The CDR3 region has the DNA TGTGCCAGCAGTTACAGGGGATTGGGTAGATCTGGAGCTTTCTTT. V and J are TRBV2 and TRBJ2-3; 7 nucleotides match TRBD1. TRBJ1-1 explains the end of the DNA better; the J call may be wrong. Looked up from germline, CDR1 is SNHLY and CDR2 is FYNNEI. This CDR3 spans 15 amino acids.

In this sample, this clonotype turned up many times. This sequence joins TRBV6-1 and TRBJ2-7; D remains unclear. The CDR3 is made up of 16 amino acids. The ends were cut back, 6 bases at V and 3 bases at J, with 21 bases in the middle. Germline CDR1 and CDR2: MNHNS and SASEGT. CDR3 residues: CASSPPGAASLYEQYF. CDR3 DNA sequence: TGTGCCAGCAGCCCCCCGGGTGCGGCCTCCCTCTACGAGCAGTACTTC.